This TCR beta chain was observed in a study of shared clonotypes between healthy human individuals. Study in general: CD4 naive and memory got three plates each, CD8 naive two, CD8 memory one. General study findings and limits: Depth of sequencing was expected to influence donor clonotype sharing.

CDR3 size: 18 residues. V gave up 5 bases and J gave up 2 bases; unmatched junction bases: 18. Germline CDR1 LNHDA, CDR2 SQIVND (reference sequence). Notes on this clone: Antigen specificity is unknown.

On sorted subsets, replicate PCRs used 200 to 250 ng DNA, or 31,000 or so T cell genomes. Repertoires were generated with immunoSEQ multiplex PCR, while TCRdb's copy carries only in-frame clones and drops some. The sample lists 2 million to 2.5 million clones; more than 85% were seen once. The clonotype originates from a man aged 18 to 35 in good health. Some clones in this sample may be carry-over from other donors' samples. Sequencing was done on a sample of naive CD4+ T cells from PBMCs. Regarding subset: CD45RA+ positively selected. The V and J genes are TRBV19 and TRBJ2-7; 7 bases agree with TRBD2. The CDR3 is CASSRDQGTSAPTYEQYF. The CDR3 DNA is TGTGCCAGTAGTCGCGACCAGGGTACTAGCGCTCCCACCTACGAGCAGTACTTC.